This T cell receptor beta chain was observed in a study of blood T cell repertoires in COVID-19. Study background: The origin of the acute and convalescent COVID-19 samples was the United States, Italy and Spain. Sources were T cells, B-cell-depleted T cells, or PBMCs; the material itself was cDNA or gDNA.

In the original workflow: Reference gene primer amplification gave estimated nucleated cell counts. Sequencing used immunoSEQ multiplex PCR; TCRdb keeps in-frame clones, though not all of them. For V, J and clone size, that table is used; D and trimming come from the DNA. The sample holds 65,000 or so clones; 75% to 90% are singletons and the top ten take around a tenth. The CDR3 spans 14 residues. The V gene's germline CDR1 is SEHNR and CDR2 FQNEAQ (reference sequence). Trimming stripped 2 bases from V and 3 bases from J, with 10 bases between. Sequencing was performed on peripheral blood. The receptor was derived from a human donor with acute or convalescent COVID-19. The donor label of this sample is uncertain. This chain joins TRBV7-9 and TRBJ1-1; the D gene is possibly TRBD1 (6 bases). The CDR3 region has the DNA TGTGCCAGCAGCTTATTGCAGGGGTACACTGAAGCTTTCTTT. This translates into CASSLLQGYTEAFF.